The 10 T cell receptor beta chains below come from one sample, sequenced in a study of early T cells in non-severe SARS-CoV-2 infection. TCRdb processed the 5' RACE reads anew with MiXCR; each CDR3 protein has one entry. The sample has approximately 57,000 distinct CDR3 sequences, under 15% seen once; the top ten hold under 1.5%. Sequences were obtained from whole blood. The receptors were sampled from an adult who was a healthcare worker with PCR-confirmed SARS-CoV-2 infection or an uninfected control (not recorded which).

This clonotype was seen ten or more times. In DNA, the CDR3 is TGTGCCAGCACCCCATCGGCAGGGAAAGGCTACACCTTC. Translation: CASTPSAGKGYTF. This rearrangement joins TRBV12-3 or TRBV12-4 to TRBJ1-2; tentative D call: TRBD1 (5 bases). The CDR3 spans 13 residues. Trimming cost V 7 bases and J 8 bases, with 17 bases left between them.

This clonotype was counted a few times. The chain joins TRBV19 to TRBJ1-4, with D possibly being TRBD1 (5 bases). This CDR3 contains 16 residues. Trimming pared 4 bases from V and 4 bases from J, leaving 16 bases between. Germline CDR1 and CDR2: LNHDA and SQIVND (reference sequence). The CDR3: CASSREPGRINEKLFF. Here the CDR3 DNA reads TGTGCCAGTAGTAGGGAACCGGGACGGATTAATGAAAAACTGTTTTTT.

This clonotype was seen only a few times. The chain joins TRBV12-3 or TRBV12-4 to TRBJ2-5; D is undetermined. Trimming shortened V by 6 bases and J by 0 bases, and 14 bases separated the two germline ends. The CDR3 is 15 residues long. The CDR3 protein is CASSFTNYNQETQYF. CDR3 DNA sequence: TGTGCCAGCAGCTTTACCAACTACAACCAAGAGACCCAGTACTTC.

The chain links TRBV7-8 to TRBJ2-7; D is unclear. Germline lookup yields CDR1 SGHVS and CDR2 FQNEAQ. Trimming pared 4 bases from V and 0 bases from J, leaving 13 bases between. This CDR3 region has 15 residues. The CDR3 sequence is CASSSDQANSYEQYF. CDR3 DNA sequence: TGTGCCAGCAGCTCCGATCAGGCTAACTCCTACGAGCAGTACTTC.

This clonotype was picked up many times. Written as DNA, the CDR3 is TGCAGTGCCACCGACAGGGAGAGGGGCACAGATACGCAGTATTTT. It codes for CSATDRERGTDTQYF. J is TRBJ2-3 and V is TRBV20-1, with 7 bases lining up with TRBD1. Trimming took 6 bases from V and 1 from J; bases not matched to a gene: 10. The V gene's germline CDR1 is DFQATT and CDR2 SNEGSKA (reference sequence). CDR3 length: 15 amino acids.

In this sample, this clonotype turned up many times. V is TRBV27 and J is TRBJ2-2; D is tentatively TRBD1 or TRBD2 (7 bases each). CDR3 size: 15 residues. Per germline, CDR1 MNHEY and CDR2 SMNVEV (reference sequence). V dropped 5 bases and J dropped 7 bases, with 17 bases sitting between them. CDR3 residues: CASSPGGQALGELFF. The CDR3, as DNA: TGTGCCAGCAGTCCGGGAGGACAGGCCCTCGGGGAGCTGTTTTTT.

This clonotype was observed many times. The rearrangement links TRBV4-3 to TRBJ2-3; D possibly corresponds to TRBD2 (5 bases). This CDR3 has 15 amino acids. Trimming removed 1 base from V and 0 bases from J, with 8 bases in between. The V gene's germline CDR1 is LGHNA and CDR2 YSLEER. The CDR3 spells CASSQVWTSTDTQYF. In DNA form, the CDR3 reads TGCGCCAGCAGCCAAGTTTGGACTAGCACAGATACGCAGTATTTT.

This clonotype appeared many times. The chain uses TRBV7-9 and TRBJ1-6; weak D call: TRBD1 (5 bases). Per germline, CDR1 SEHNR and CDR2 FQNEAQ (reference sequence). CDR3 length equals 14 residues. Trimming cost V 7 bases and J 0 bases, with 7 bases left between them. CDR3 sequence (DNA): TGTGCCAGCATTGGGGGCTCCTATAATTCACCCCTCCACTTT. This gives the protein CASIGGSYNSPLHF.

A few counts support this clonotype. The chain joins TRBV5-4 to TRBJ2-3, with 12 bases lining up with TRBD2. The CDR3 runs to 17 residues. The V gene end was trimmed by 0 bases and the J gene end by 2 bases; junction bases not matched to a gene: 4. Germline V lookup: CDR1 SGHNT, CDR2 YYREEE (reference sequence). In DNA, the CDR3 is TGTGCCAGCAGCTTGGGGCTAGCGGGGGGGATCACAGATACGCAGTATTTT. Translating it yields CASSLGLAGGITDTQYF.

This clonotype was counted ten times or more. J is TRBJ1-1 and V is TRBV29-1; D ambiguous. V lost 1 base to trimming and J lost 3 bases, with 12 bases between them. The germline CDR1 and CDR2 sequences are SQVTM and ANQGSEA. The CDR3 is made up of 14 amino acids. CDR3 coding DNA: TGCAGCGTTGAAGTAGATCCAGGCTACACTGAAGCTTTCTTT. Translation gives CSVEVDPGYTEAFF.